This TCR beta chain is from a study of blood T cell repertoires in COVID-19. About the study: Collection of acute and convalescent COVID-19 samples took place in the United States, Italy and Spain. Sample material is recorded as cDNA or gDNA derived from T cells, B-cell-depleted T cells, or PBMCs.

CDR3 length: 18 amino acids. CDR1 and CDR2 from the germline V gene are LNHDA and SQIVND (reference sequence). The junction had 20 bases not matched to a gene; V was cut back by 10 bases and J by 5 bases. Study processing details: Amplification of reference gene primers was used by the study to estimate nucleated cell counts. Data came from immunoSEQ multiplex PCR; TCRdb stores just in-frame clones and leaves some out. That table furnishes V, J and clone size, whereas the DNA furnished D and trimming. The sample shows approximately 33,000 clones, around 80% of them seen only once. The chain links TRBV19 to TRBJ2-2; TRBD1 matches 9 bases. The material sequenced was peripheral blood. This sequence originates from a man between 65 and 80 years old with acute or convalescent COVID-19. The chain's CDR3 is CATTTILRDRVGTGELFF. CDR3 in DNA: TGTGCCACCACTACGATCCTGCGGGACAGGGTAGGGACCGGGGAGCTGTTTTTT.